A selection of T cell receptor beta chains follows, all from one sample in a study of shared clonotypes between healthy human individuals. The protocol was immunoSEQ multiplex PCR, while the TCRdb copy is restricted to in-frame clones and leaves out a portion. Among 700,000 to 950,000 clones, around 96% were seen once, and the ten largest hold about 0.25%. Input material: naive CD8+ T cells sorted from blood. These receptors were obtained from a young man in good health. The CDR3 runs from the conserved cysteine through the conserved F or W. A D gene is named only where the DNA matches it firmly. A clone size is listed for some rows: how often the clone was seen (once, few, many), or a class if it is expanded.

v_call: TRBV6-6
j_call: TRBJ2-5
clone_size: NA
d_call: NA
cdr3_nt: TGTGCCAGCGTTACCCAGGGTCAAGAGACCCAGTACTTC
cdr3_aa: CASVTQGQETQYF

v_call: TRBV5-8
j_call: TRBJ1-1
clone_size: NA
d_call: NA
cdr3_nt: TGTGCCAGCAGCTTGGCCCGAGTCAGGGTGAACACTGAAGCTTTCTTT
cdr3_aa: CASSLARVRVNTEAFF

v_call: TRBV6-5
j_call: TRBJ2-1
clone_size: NA
d_call: NA
cdr3_nt: TGTGCCAGCAGTTCACTAGCCAATGAGCAGTTCTTC
cdr3_aa: CASSSLANEQFF

v_call: TRBV2
j_call: TRBJ2-1
clone_size: NA
d_call: TRBD2
cdr3_nt: TGTGCCAGCAGCCCCACTAGCGGGAGAGGGAATGAGCAGTTCTTC
cdr3_aa: CASSPTSGRGNEQFF

v_call: TRBV9
j_call: TRBJ1-1
clone_size: few
d_call: NA
cdr3_nt: TGTGCCAGCAGCTCGGGGGAGGGAATTTCTGAAGCTTTCTTT
cdr3_aa: CASSSGEGISEAFF

v_call: TRBV2
j_call: TRBJ2-1
clone_size: NA
d_call: TRBD2
cdr3_nt: TGTGCCAGCAGCGGGGGACTAGCGGGAGGGTCCTTAAGGAATTTGGACGAGCAGTTCTTC
cdr3_aa: CASSGGLAGGSLRNLDEQFF

v_call: TRBV16
j_call: TRBJ1-5
clone_size: NA
d_call: NA
cdr3_nt: TGTGCCAGCAGCCAATCTGGGGCAGGGTTTTCCAATCAGCCCCAGCATTTT
cdr3_aa: CASSQSGAGFSNQPQHF

v_call: TRBV11-2
j_call: TRBJ1-1
clone_size: NA
d_call: NA
cdr3_nt: TGTGCCAGCAGCTTACCTAGGGGAGCGAACACTGAAGCTTTCTTT
cdr3_aa: CASSLPRGANTEAFF

v_call: TRBV27
j_call: TRBJ2-7
clone_size: NA
d_call: TRBD2
cdr3_nt: TGTGCCAGCAGCCCGGGACTAGCTACCTACGAGCAGTACTTC
cdr3_aa: CASSPGLATYEQYF

v_call: TRBV29-1
j_call: TRBJ2-1
clone_size: NA
d_call: NA
cdr3_nt: TGCAGCGCCCTCGGAGCAGACGACAATGAGCAGTTCTTC
cdr3_aa: CSALGADDNEQFF

v_call: TRBV5-4
j_call: TRBJ2-7
clone_size: once
d_call: TRBD2
cdr3_nt: TGTGCCAGCAGCCCCGGGGGGTACGAGCAGTACTTC
cdr3_aa: CASSPGGYEQYF

v_call: TRBV28
j_call: TRBJ2-5
clone_size: NA
d_call: TRBD1
cdr3_nt: TGTGCCAGCAGCCGGGACAGGGTATCGGAGACCCAGTACTTC
cdr3_aa: CASSRDRVSETQYF

v_call: TRBV27
j_call: TRBJ2-2
clone_size: NA
d_call: NA
cdr3_nt: TGTGCCAGCGGACGGGGCCTAATAGCGGAGACCCCGATTAACACCGGGGAGCTGTTTTTT
cdr3_aa: CASGRGLIAETPINTGELFF

v_call: TRBV9
j_call: TRBJ1-5
clone_size: NA
d_call: NA
cdr3_nt: TGTGCCAGCAGCGGACTAGAAAGCAATCAGCCCCAGCATTTT
cdr3_aa: CASSGLESNQPQHF

v_call: TRBV27
j_call: TRBJ2-1
clone_size: NA
d_call: NA
cdr3_nt: TGTGCCAGCAGTTTCCCCGGCCAAGGGCAGTTCTTC
cdr3_aa: CASSFPGQGQFF

v_call: TRBV7-6
j_call: TRBJ2-5
clone_size: NA
d_call: NA
cdr3_nt: TGTGCCAGCAACCACAACTGGGGCAGAAAAGAGACCCAGTACTTC
cdr3_aa: CASNHNWGRKETQYF

v_call: TRBV19
j_call: TRBJ1-2
clone_size: NA
d_call: TRBD1
cdr3_nt: TGTGCCAGTAGTCAGGGACAGGGTGTCCTCTATGGCTACACCTTC
cdr3_aa: CASSQGQGVLYGYTF

v_call: TRBV13
j_call: TRBJ2-7
clone_size: NA
d_call: TRBD2
cdr3_nt: TGTGCCAGCAGCCACCGATTAGCGGGAACCTACGAGCAGTACTTC
cdr3_aa: CASSHRLAGTYEQYF

v_call: TRBV7-9
j_call: TRBJ2-4
clone_size: once
d_call: NA
cdr3_nt: TGTGCCAGCATCCTCTTGGGCGATCAAAAAAACATTCAGTACTTC
cdr3_aa: CASILLGDQKNIQYF

v_call: TRBV27
j_call: TRBJ2-7
clone_size: NA
d_call: TRBD2
cdr3_nt: TGTGCCAGCAGTTACCGCGGGGGGAAATACGAGCAGTACTTC
cdr3_aa: CASSYRGGKYEQYF

v_call: TRBV4-1
j_call: TRBJ2-2
clone_size: once
d_call: NA
cdr3_nt: TGCGCCAGCAGCCAGGACGACAACCCCGGGGAGCTGTTTTTT
cdr3_aa: CASSQDDNPGELFF

v_call: TRBV7-6
j_call: TRBJ2-7
clone_size: NA
d_call: TRBD1
cdr3_nt: TGTGCCAGCAGCAATACCGGGACAGGGGATGGTACCTCCTACGAGCAGTACTTC
cdr3_aa: CASSNTGTGDGTSYEQYF

v_call: TRBV28
j_call: TRBJ2-7
clone_size: NA
d_call: TRBD2
cdr3_nt: TGTGCCAGCAGTTTTACTAGCGGGAGAGGCGAGCAGTACTTC
cdr3_aa: CASSFTSGRGEQYF

v_call: TRBV14
j_call: TRBJ1-2
clone_size: NA
d_call: NA
cdr3_nt: TGTGCCAGCAGCCCACCCCGGGAGGGACACTATGGCTACACCTTC
cdr3_aa: CASSPPREGHYGYTF

v_call: TRBV7-9
j_call: TRBJ2-1
clone_size: once
d_call: NA
cdr3_nt: TGTGCCAGCAGCTTAACGGAAGGGGTGGGGCTAACTCCCTACAATGAGCAGTTCTTC
cdr3_aa: CASSLTEGVGLTPYNEQFF

v_call: TRBV9
j_call: TRBJ2-1
clone_size: NA
d_call: NA
cdr3_nt: TGTGCCAGCAGCGCCCGTGGGGACCCCAGCAATGAGCAGTTCTTC
cdr3_aa: CASSARGDPSNEQFF

v_call: TRBV27
j_call: TRBJ2-2
clone_size: NA
d_call: NA
cdr3_nt: TGTGCCAGCAGTTTTTCTTTTGCTGGGGAGAACACCGGGGAGCTGTTTTTT
cdr3_aa: CASSFSFAGENTGELFF

v_call: TRBV7-8
j_call: TRBJ2-1
clone_size: once
d_call: NA
cdr3_nt: TGTGCCAGCAGCTTAGATAGACGTGACCAGGGTTACAATGAGCAGTTCTTC
cdr3_aa: CASSLDRRDQGYNEQFF

v_call: TRBV7-9
j_call: TRBJ2-1
clone_size: NA
d_call: NA
cdr3_nt: TGTGCCAGCAGCTTTGCGGACAGCTCCTACAATGAGCAGTTCTTC
cdr3_aa: CASSFADSSYNEQFF

v_call: TRBV11-3
j_call: TRBJ2-1
clone_size: NA
d_call: NA
cdr3_nt: TGTGCCAGCAGCTTAGAAGGGGGAGGGGTCAATGAGCAGTTCTTC
cdr3_aa: CASSLEGGGVNEQFF

v_call: TRBV5-1
j_call: TRBJ1-3
clone_size: NA
d_call: NA
cdr3_nt: TGCGCCAGCAGGCCCGGGACAATACTTATCTCTGGAAACACCATATATTTT
cdr3_aa: CASRPGTILISGNTIYF

v_call: TRBV23-1
j_call: TRBJ2-3
clone_size: NA
d_call: NA
cdr3_nt: TGCGCCCCCCGGCCTCGGCCACACCTCACAGATACGCAGTATTTT
cdr3_aa: CAPRPRPHLTDTQYF

v_call: TRBV7-9
j_call: TRBJ1-4
clone_size: NA
d_call: TRBD1
cdr3_nt: TGTGCCAGCAGCGCCGGTCCGCAGGGGGCAGTAGTGGGTGAAAAACTGTTTTTT
cdr3_aa: CASSAGPQGAVVGEKLFF

v_call: TRBV7-9
j_call: TRBJ2-7
clone_size: NA
d_call: NA
cdr3_nt: TGTGCCAGCAACAGCCCAGGTGGGCATGCCGAGCAGTACTTC
cdr3_aa: CASNSPGGHAEQYF

v_call: TRBV27
j_call: TRBJ2-7
clone_size: once
d_call: NA
cdr3_nt: TGTGCCAGCAGTCTCTCGAGGGGTAGTGAGCAGTACTTC
cdr3_aa: CASSLSRGSEQYF

v_call: TRBV5-5
j_call: TRBJ1-5
clone_size: NA
d_call: NA
cdr3_nt: TGTGCCAGCAGCTTGGGTAGAGGTAGCAATCAGCCCCAGCATTTT
cdr3_aa: CASSLGRGSNQPQHF

v_call: TRBV2
j_call: TRBJ2-1
clone_size: NA
d_call: NA
cdr3_nt: TGTGCCAGCAGCTTAGCGCCTTACAATGAGCAGTTCTTC
cdr3_aa: CASSLAPYNEQFF

v_call: TRBV18
j_call: TRBJ2-1
clone_size: NA
d_call: NA
cdr3_nt: TGTGCCAGCTCGTTTCCGGGGGCGAGACTCAATGAGCAGTTCTTC
cdr3_aa: CASSFPGARLNEQFF

v_call: TRBV7-8
j_call: TRBJ1-5
clone_size: NA
d_call: TRBD1
cdr3_nt: TGTGCCAGCAGCTTAGGTGGACAGGGGAATCAGCCCCAGCATTTT
cdr3_aa: CASSLGGQGNQPQHF

v_call: TRBV9
j_call: TRBJ2-5
clone_size: NA
d_call: TRBD2
cdr3_nt: TGTGCCAGCAGCGCCTTGACTAGCGGCCGGCAAGAGACCCAGTACTTC
cdr3_aa: CASSALTSGRQETQYF

v_call: TRBV4-3
j_call: TRBJ2-7
clone_size: NA
d_call: TRBD2
cdr3_nt: TGCGCCAGCAGCCTATCGTGGGGCAGCGGGAGGGCCGGCGAGCAGTACTTC
cdr3_aa: CASSLSWGSGRAGEQYF

v_call: TRBV14
j_call: TRBJ2-2
clone_size: NA
d_call: NA
cdr3_nt: TGTGCCAGCAGCCAAGGGGCCGCAGATATTTACACCGGGGAGCTGTTTTTT
cdr3_aa: CASSQGAADIYTGELFF

v_call: TRBV19
j_call: TRBJ2-7
clone_size: NA
d_call: NA
cdr3_nt: TGTGCCAGTAATCTGATGGTAGGAGCCGAGCAGTACTTC
cdr3_aa: CASNLMVGAEQYF

v_call: TRBV27
j_call: TRBJ2-7
clone_size: NA
d_call: TRBD2
cdr3_nt: TGTGCCAGCAGTTCAGGGACTAGCGGGAGTTTCAACGAGCAGTACTTC
cdr3_aa: CASSSGTSGSFNEQYF

v_call: TRBV2
j_call: TRBJ2-5
clone_size: NA
d_call: NA
cdr3_nt: TGTGCCAGCAGTGGGGGCAGGGTCCAAGAGACCCAGTACTTC
cdr3_aa: CASSGGRVQETQYF